The next 19 T cell receptor beta chains were all read from a single sample in a study of identical twins. TCRdb recomputed calls from the 5' RACE reads with MiXCR, one row per CDR3 protein. The sample has 1.5 million to 2 million distinct CDR3 sequences, about 30% seen once; the top ten hold about 0.27%. What was sequenced was cord blood. Receptors originate from a newborn girl in good health.

In its sample, this clonotype was seen many times. The chain links TRBV27 to TRBJ2-7, with a possible D match to TRBD2 (6 bases). The CDR3 spans 13 residues. V lost 7 bases, J lost 0 bases, and 10 bases lay in between. Per germline, CDR1 MNHEY and CDR2 SMNVEV (reference sequence). CDR3 DNA sequence: TGTGCCAGCAAGGGACTTTCCTCCTACGAGCAGTACTTC. Translating gives CASKGLSSYEQYF.

This clonotype was seen only a few times. This chain uses TRBV7-9 with TRBJ1-4; tentative D call: TRBD1 (6 bases). V shed 5 bases and J shed 7 bases, with 17 bases lying between them. CDR1 and CDR2 from the germline V gene are SEHNR and FQNEAQ (reference sequence). The CDR3 is made up of 15 amino acids. The DNA for the CDR3 is TGTGCCAGCAGCGCAACAGGGATTTCGGGTGAAAAACTGTTTTTT. Translating gives CASSATGISGEKLFF.

The chain is built from TRBV2 and TRBJ1-2; 10 bases align to TRBD1. Germline V gives CDR1 SNHLY, CDR2 FYNNEI. The CDR3 is 15 amino acids. Unmatched junction bases numbered 7, after V lost 5 bases and J lost 4 bases. The CDR3 loop reads CASSQQGQGGYGYTF. The CDR3 region has the DNA TGTGCCAGCAGTCAGCAAGGACAGGGGGGCTATGGCTACACCTTC.

J is TRBJ2-1 and V is TRBV20-1; 8 bases match TRBD1. This CDR3 spans 13 amino acids. V was clipped by 3 bases and J by 9 bases; unmatched bases: 7. CDR1 and CDR2 (germline): DFQATT, SNEGSKA (reference sequence). The CDR3 DNA reads as TGCAGTGCTAGGGCAGGGGGCAAGGGTGAGCAGTTCTTC. Encoded protein: CSARAGGKGEQFF.

The V and J genes are TRBV4-1 and TRBJ1-2; maybe TRBD1 (5 bases). CDR3 length: 13 residues. Trimming pared 1 base from V and 8 bases from J, leaving 11 bases between. The germline gives CDR1 MGHRA, CDR2 YSYEKL. The CDR3 coding sequence is TGCGCCAGCAGCCAAGGTTTGGGGGAAGGCTACACCTTC. It translates to CASSQGLGEGYTF.

This clonotype occurred a few times. The J gene is TRBJ2-5, the V gene TRBV20-1; D may be TRBD2 (6 bases). The length of the CDR3 is 14 residues. CDR1 and CDR2 (germline): DFQATT, SNEGSKA (reference sequence). Trimming removed 3 bases from V and 2 bases from J, with 13 bases in between. CDR3 sequence (DNA): TGCAGTGCTAGTGAGTGGGGGGAGCAAGAGACCCAGTACTTC. This gives the protein CSASEWGEQETQYF.

CDR3 DNA: TGTGCCAGCAGTTTCCACGGGACGGGTACGGCTTTCTTT. Amino acid sequence: CASSFHGTGTAFF. J is TRBJ1-1 and V is TRBV12-3 or TRBV12-4; D is possibly TRBD1 (5 bases). The CDR3 has 13 residues. Deletions cut 3 bases from V and 11 bases from J, with 16 bases between.

This clonotype was counted a few times. J is TRBJ1-1 and V is TRBV2; D uncertain. Looked up from germline, CDR1 is SNHLY and CDR2 is FYNNEI. The CDR3 spans 13 residues. V lost 5 bases and J lost 7, with 14 bases in between. Here the CDR3 DNA reads TGTGCCAGCAGTCGTGACGGGGAGGTTGAAGCTTTCTTT. This encodes CASSRDGEVEAFF.

This chain joins TRBV12-3 or TRBV12-4 and TRBJ1-2, with a possible D match to TRBD1 (5 bases). Between the trimmed V and J ends, which lost 8 bases and 7 bases, there was a span of 23 bases. The CDR3 contains 15 residues. The CDR3 DNA reads TGTGCCAGCGCACTTTCCCTTGACAGCTATGGTGGCTACACCTTC. This sequence encodes CASALSLDSYGGYTF.

The rearrangement links TRBV27 to TRBJ2-3, with D uncertain. CDR1 MNHEY and CDR2 SMNVEV come from the germline V gene (reference sequence). The CDR3 runs to 13 residues. The germline V and J ends were trimmed by 2 bases and 6 bases, with 9 bases remaining between them. CDR3 sequence reads: CASSLRIRDTQYF. CDR3 in DNA: TGTGCCAGCAGTTTACGAATCAGGGATACGCAGTATTTT.

V gene TRBV9 combines with J gene TRBJ2-3; D may be TRBD2 (5 bases). The CDR3 covers 16 residues. Trimming took 0 bases from V and 0 from J, leaving 11 bases between them. Germline V gene lookup returns CDR1 SGDLS and CDR2 YYNGEE. CDR3 bases: TGTGCCAGCAGCGTAGGGATACTAGAGAGCACAGATACGCAGTATTTT. Its protein is CASSVGILESTDTQYF.

The chain employs TRBV6-1 and TRBJ2-3; 11 nucleotides agree with TRBD2. Germline V CDR1 and CDR2: MNHNS, SASEGT. This CDR3 region has 16 residues. V dropped 6 bases and J dropped 2; count of bases not matched to a gene: 7. CDR3 protein: CASRVAGGLVTDTQYF. CDR3 nucleotides: TGTGCCAGCAGGGTAGCGGGAGGGCTGGTCACAGATACGCAGTATTTT.

This clonotype was counted a single time. Here the CDR3 DNA reads TGTGCCAGCAGTCCCGAATGGACTAGAACGAACACCGGGGAGCTGTTTTTT. Its protein product is CASSPEWTRTNTGELFF. The chain joins TRBV12-3 or TRBV12-4 to TRBJ2-2, with TRBD2 identical over 7 bases. Trimming took 5 bases from V and 0 from J; bases not matched to a gene: 9. The CDR3 is 17 amino acids.

This chain links TRBV7-2 with TRBJ1-2; D uncertain. The germline V and J ends were trimmed by 5 bases and 2 bases, with 15 bases remaining between them. Germline CDR1 and CDR2: SGHTA and FQGNSA. The CDR3 runs to 15 residues. CDR3 protein: CASSTRQLTNYGYTF. DNA for the CDR3: TGTGCCAGCAGCACCCGACAACTTACCAACTATGGCTACACCTTC. Full variable domain (outside the CDR3, taken from reference TRBV7-2 and TRBJ1-2): GAGVSQSPSNKVTEKGKDVELRCDPISGHTALYWYRQSLGQGLEFLIYFQGNSAPDKSGLPSDRFSAERTGGSVSTLTIQRTQQEDSAVYLCASSTRQLTNYGYTFGSGTRLTVV.

The chain links TRBV4-1 to TRBJ1-3; D gene unclear. Between the trimmed V and J ends, which lost 1 base and 4 bases, there was a span of 8 bases. The CDR3 is 14 residues long. CDR1 is MGHRA, CDR2 YSYEKL, per germline. CDR3 sequence (DNA): TGCGCCAGCAGCCAAGGGGTTCTCGGAAACACCATATATTTT. Encoded protein: CASSQGVLGNTIYF.

This clonotype was seen a handful of times. The chain employs TRBV4-2 and TRBJ2-7, with D perhaps TRBD2 (6 bases). The ends were cut back, 0 bases at V and 2 bases at J, with 14 bases in the middle. Germline-derived CDR1 and CDR2 are LGHNA and YNFKEQ. CDR3 size: 16 residues. The CDR3 DNA is TGTGCCAGCAGCCAAGACAAAACTAGCAAGACCTACGAGCAGTACTTC. Amino acids: CASSQDKTSKTYEQYF.

The chain combines TRBV6-1 with TRBJ2-5, with D possibly being TRBD2 (5 bases). This CDR3 has 14 residues. From germline, CDR1 is MNHNS and CDR2 SASEGT. V dropped 2 bases and J dropped 5 bases, with 12 bases sitting between them. DNA of the CDR3: TGTGCCAGCAGTGAAAAAGGGAGATGGGAGACCCAGTACTTC. As protein: CASSEKGRWETQYF.

J is TRBJ2-5 and V is TRBV12-3 or TRBV12-4; D gene unclear. The ends were cut back, 8 bases at V and 4 bases at J, with 20 bases in the middle. This CDR3 contains 15 residues. The DNA of the CDR3 is TGTGCCAGCGGCCCCGTGGAGCTCGGGCGAGAGACCCAGTACTTC. It specifies CASGPVELGRETQYF.

This chain connects TRBV3-1 to TRBJ1-1, with D perhaps matching TRBD1 (6 bases). The V gene lost 0 bases and the J gene lost 3 bases, with 23 bases spanning the gap. CDR1 and CDR2 from the germline V gene are LGHDT and YNNKEL (reference sequence). The CDR3 consists of 19 residues. CDR3 DNA sequence: TGTGCCAGCAGCCAAGAGACAGGTTACCCAAGTATTGAGGACACTGAAGCTTTCTTT. Encoded protein: CASSQETGYPSIEDTEAFF. Complete variable domain (other parts from reference TRBV3-1 and TRBJ1-1): DTAVSQTPKYLVTQMGNDKSIKCEQNLGHDTMYWYKQDSKKFLKIMFSYNNKELIINETVPNRFSPKSPDKAHLNLHINSLELGDSAVYFCASSQETGYPSIEDTEAFFGQGTRLTVV.